This entry lists 32 T cell receptor beta chains sequenced from one sample in a study of response to subunit inactivated influenza vaccine (dated by TCRdb to about 2018). Libraries were built with RT-PCR. The data were produced on an Illumina HiSeq 2500. TCRdb reran the public reads through fastp at Q25 and MiXCR, keeping productive beta chains. One record per CDR3 amino acid sequence lists the most common genes and DNA. Within this sample are 800,000 to 1,000,000 distinct CDR3 sequences, with about 20% of them counted one time only. 10% of the sample belongs to the ten largest clones. Sequencing was performed on PBMCs from blood, taken 5 days after vaccination. The source of these receptors is a man aged 50 to 60 who received an inactivated influenza vaccine. Donor details come from another sample of the same person, matched by shared clones.

The chain is built from TRBV20-1 and TRBJ2-1; 13 positions match TRBD2. The J segment lost 7 bases and the V segment lost 6 bases, leaving 6 bases of the junction unmatched. Germline V CDR1 and CDR2: DFQATT, SNEGSKA (reference sequence). The CDR3 runs to 14 residues. This CDR3 reads CSASGTSGKNEQFF. The CDR3, as DNA: TGCAGTGCGTCCGGGACTAGCGGGAAGAATGAGCAGTTCTTC.

At least ten counts were recorded for this clonotype. The chain recombines TRBV7-9 with TRBJ2-5, with D perhaps TRBD2 (5 bases). This CDR3 region has 13 residues. The germline V and J ends were trimmed by 5 bases and 4 bases, with 11 bases remaining between them. The germline gives CDR1 SEHNR, CDR2 FQNEAQ (reference sequence). CDR3 residues: CASSPTGGETQYF. The CDR3 coding sequence is TGTGCCAGCAGCCCTACCGGAGGAGAGACCCAGTACTTC. The full variable domain, completed using reference TRBV7-9 and TRBJ2-5, is DTGVSQNPRHKITKRGQNVTFRCDPISEHNRLYWYRQTLGQGPEFLTYFQNEAQLEKSRLLSDRFSAERPKGSFSTLEIQRTEQGDSAMYLCASSPTGGETQYFGPGTRLLVL.

This chain links TRBV20-1 with TRBJ2-1, with unresolved D. The CDR3 runs 15 residues. CDR1 is DFQATT, CDR2 SNEGSKA, per germline (reference sequence). The V end was cut by 1 base, the J end by 0 bases, with 10 bases between. CDR3 DNA: TGCAGTGCTAGAGGGGCTGTTACCTCCTACAATGAGCAGTTCTTC. Translating gives CSARGAVTSYNEQFF.

The V call is TRBV24-1, the J call TRBJ2-3, with 11 bases identical to TRBD1. Per germline, CDR1 KGHDR and CDR2 SFDVKD. V gave up 3 bases and J gave up 5 bases; unmatched junction bases: 6. The CDR3 contains 16 residues. The CDR3 is CATSDPGQGDVDTQYF. As DNA, the CDR3 is TGTGCCACCAGTGATCCGGGACAGGGGGATGTAGATACGCAGTATTTT.

The chain has TRBV10-3 and TRBJ2-2; TRBD2 aligns across 7 bases. The J segment lost 4 bases and the V segment lost 7 bases, leaving 6 bases of the junction unmatched. The CDR3 loop spans 14 amino acids. CDR1 is ENHRY and CDR2 is SYGVKD in the germline V gene. CDR3 nucleotides: TGTGCCATCAAGGGCGGGGGAGGCACCGGGGAGCTGTTTTTT. Encoded protein: CAIKGGGGTGELFF.

This clonotype came up a few times. V gene TRBV16 combines with J gene TRBJ1-6; the D is unclear. The CDR3 is 14 residues long. V was cut by 0 bases and J by 7 bases, with 7 bases left in between. Germline V gene lookup returns CDR1 KGHSY and CDR2 FQNENV. For the CDR3, the DNA is TGTGCCAGCAGCCAATCGGGCTACAATTCACCCCTCCACTTT. Translated: CASSQSGYNSPLHF. The entire variable domain, with the rest obtained from reference TRBV16 and TRBJ1-6, is as follows: GEEVAQTPKHLVRGEGQKAKLYCAPIKGHSYVFWYQQVLKNEFKFLISFQNENVFDETGMPKERFSAKCLPNSPCSLEIQATKLEDSAVYFCASSQSGYNSPLHFGNGTRLTVT.

This chain connects TRBV9 to TRBJ2-3, with TRBD2 matching over 11 bases. The V gene's germline CDR1 is SGDLS and CDR2 YYNGEE. V lost 2 bases to trimming and J lost 4 bases; unmatched junction nucleotides: 6. This CDR3 has 16 residues. CDR3 sequence (DNA): TGTGCCAGCAGCGTTAGCGGGGGGGCCAACGCAGATACGCAGTATTTT. It encodes CASSVSGGANADTQYF.

J is TRBJ2-5 and V is TRBV10-3; TRBD1 matches 7 bases. V shed 7 bases and J 2 bases; nucleotides not matched to a gene: 4. The CDR3 sequence is 13 residues long. Germline CDR1 reads ENHRY; CDR2 reads SYGVKD. In DNA, the CDR3 is TGTGCCATCACATCGGACAGGCAAGAGACCCAGTACTTC. This encodes CAITSDRQETQYF.

The V call is TRBV7-2, the J call TRBJ2-3; either TRBD1 or TRBD2 may supply D (5 bases each). Trimming stripped 1 base from V and 4 bases from J, with 12 bases between. CDR1 and CDR2 from the germline V gene are SGHTA and FQGNSA. This CDR3 is 15 amino acids long. This CDR3 reads CASSLGGTGSDTQYF. The CDR3 coding sequence is TGTGCCAGCAGCTTAGGAGGGACGGGGTCAGATACGCAGTATTTT.

This clonotype was seen only a few times. The CDR3 nucleotides are TGTGCCAGCAGCTTGGTGGACAGGAGTCAAATTGAAGCTTTCTTT. Amino acid sequence: CASSLVDRSQIEAFF. The chain employs TRBV5-6 and TRBJ1-1; TRBD1 matches at 7 bases. Unmatched junction bases numbered 9, after V lost 0 bases and J lost 7 bases. The CDR3 covers 15 residues. Germline values: CDR1 SGHDT, CDR2 YYEEEE.

The gene calls are TRBV12-3 or TRBV12-4 and TRBJ2-7, with D possibly TRBD2 on 6 matching bases. The CDR3 is 16 amino acids. V gave up 5 bases and J gave up 5 bases, with 22 bases separating them. Written as DNA, the CDR3 is TGTGCCAGCAGTCCTGACGAGTGGAGGGCCCCCCACGAGCAGTACTTC. Protein product: CASSPDEWRAPHEQYF.

The V and J genes are TRBV11-1 and TRBJ2-3; the match to TRBD2 covers 11 bases. This CDR3 contains 16 residues. J lost 0 bases, V lost 4 bases, and 3 bases had no gene match. Germline CDR1 and CDR2: SGHAT and FQDESV (reference sequence). CDR3 loop: CASSSGLAASTDTQYF. CDR3 coding DNA: TGTGCCAGCAGCTCGGGACTAGCGGCTAGCACAGATACGCAGTATTTT.

This clonotype has more than one count but fewer than ten. This chain connects TRBV20-1 to TRBJ2-7; TRBD2 matches 7 bases. The CDR3 runs 13 residues. Germline assignment: CDR1 DFQATT and CDR2 SNEGSKA (reference sequence). J was trimmed by 2 bases and V by 4 bases; bases with no gene match: 5. CDR3 protein: CSATAGVAYEQYF. The CDR3 DNA is TGCAGTGCTACCGCGGGGGTCGCCTACGAGCAGTACTTC.

This clonotype was seen only a few times. The chain links TRBV5-4 to TRBJ2-5; possibly TRBD1 for D (6 bases). The ends were cut back, 2 bases at V and 2 bases at J, with 13 bases in the middle. The germline CDR1 and CDR2 sequences are SGHNT and YYREEE (reference sequence). CDR3 length: 15 amino acids. CDR3 sequence reads: CASSLVSTGQETQYF. In DNA form, the CDR3 reads TGTGCCAGCAGCTTAGTCTCGACAGGTCAAGAGACCCAGTACTTC.

The CDR3 spells CASSLGWGSKQPQHF. The DNA for the CDR3 is TGTGCCAGCAGCTTGGGTTGGGGTTCGAAGCAGCCCCAGCATTTT. The V call is TRBV11-2, the J call TRBJ1-5; D is ambiguous. V lost 3 bases to trimming and J lost 7 bases, with 16 bases between them. CDR1 SGHAT and CDR2 FQNNGV come from the germline V gene. This CDR3 has 15 residues.

The V and J genes are TRBV3-1 and TRBJ2-5; either TRBD1 or TRBD2 may fit D (5 bases each). The CDR3 is made up of 11 amino acids. Trimming pared 8 bases from V and 5 bases from J, leaving 9 bases between. Germline-derived CDR1 and CDR2 are LGHDT and YNNKEL (reference sequence). The CDR3 coding sequence is TGTGCCAGCCAGGGAGTGGAGACCCAGTACTTC. This encodes CASQGVETQYF.

The rearrangement joins TRBV29-1 to TRBJ1-4; 10 positions agree with TRBD1. This CDR3 has 14 amino acids. V dropped 6 bases and J dropped 8; count of bases not matched to a gene: 9. CDR1 is SQVTM and CDR2 is ANQGSEA in the germline V gene. Written as DNA, the CDR3 is TGCAGCGTCGCAACGACAGGGGGCCACGAAAAACTGTTTTTT. Translating gives CSVATTGGHEKLFF.

This clonotype was observed a few times. J is TRBJ2-1 and V is TRBV2, with TRBD1 as a possible D gene (5 bases). CDR1 and CDR2 (germline): SNHLY, FYNNEI. The ends were cut back, 2 bases at V and 10 bases at J, with 12 bases in the middle. The CDR3 sequence is 13 residues long. CDR3 coding DNA: TGTGCCAGCAGTGAATTAGGGGTTGCGGAGCAGTTCTTC. This translates into CASSELGVAEQFF.

This clonotype was seen only a few times. This rearrangement joins TRBV12-3 or TRBV12-4 to TRBJ1-3; D remains unclear. CDR3 length: 17 residues. The V end lost 3 bases, the J end lost 0 bases, and 15 bases lay between the germline ends. The CDR3: CASSFPRPEDSGNTIYF. CDR3 nucleotide sequence: TGTGCCAGCAGTTTCCCTCGACCGGAAGACTCTGGAAACACCATATATTTT.

The chain has TRBV3-1 and TRBJ2-3; possible D gene TRBD1, 5 bases. This CDR3 is built from 12 residues. CDR1 is LGHDT, CDR2 YNNKEL, per germline (reference sequence). Trimming cost V 5 bases and J 8 bases, with 11 bases left between them. The CDR3 region is CASSTTGGTQYF. The CDR3 DNA reads TGTGCCAGCAGCACTACAGGCGGTACGCAGTATTTT.

V gene TRBV7-2 combines with J gene TRBJ2-3, with 11 bases aligning to TRBD2. CDR1 is SGHTA, CDR2 FQGNSA, per germline. V shed 3 bases, J shed 2 bases, and the junction held 7 bases outside the gene matches. There are 17 residues in the CDR3. DNA for the CDR3: TGTGCCAGCAGCTTCCCGGGACTAGCGGTCGCCACAGATACGCAGTATTTT. It translates to CASSFPGLAVATDTQYF. Filled out from reference TRBV7-2 and TRBJ2-3, the complete variable domain reads GAGVSQSPSNKVTEKGKDVELRCDPISGHTALYWYRQSLGQGLEFLIYFQGNSAPDKSGLPSDRFSAERTGGSVSTLTIQRTQQEDSAVYLCASSFPGLAVATDTQYFGPGTRLTVL.

This clonotype was seen a handful of times. The V gene is TRBV7-6, the J gene TRBJ2-2, with a possible D match to TRBD1 (6 bases). V was pared by 5 bases and J by 0 bases, with 10 bases between. From germline, CDR1 is SGHVS and CDR2 FNYEAQ. The CDR3 runs 15 residues. The DNA for the CDR3 is TGTGCCAGCAGCACCGGGACATCGAACACCGGGGAGCTGTTTTTT. Protein sequence: CASSTGTSNTGELFF.

The CDR3 protein is CAWTRQGAWEQYF. DNA for the CDR3: TGTGCCTGGACGAGACAGGGGGCATGGGAGCAGTACTTC. The chain links TRBV30 to TRBJ2-7; 10 nucleotides align to TRBD1. This CDR3 spans 13 amino acids. V was pared by 4 bases and J by 7 bases, with 7 bases of the junction left unmatched. Per the germline V gene, CDR1 is GTSNPN and CDR2 is SVGIG (reference sequence).

In DNA, the CDR3 is TGTGCCAGCAACCCAGGGGCAGCGGGAGCTGAAGCTTTCTTT. Translation gives CASNPGAAGAEAFF. The chain joins TRBV28 to TRBJ1-1; the D gene is possibly TRBD1 (6 bases). V lost 7 bases, J lost 6 bases, and 18 bases lay in between. Germline V gene data show CDR1 as MDHEN and CDR2 as SYDVKM. The CDR3 sequence is 14 residues long. Filled out from reference TRBV28 and TRBJ1-1, the complete variable domain reads DVKVTQSSRYLVKRTGEKVFLECVQDMDHENMFWYRQDPGLGLRLIYFSYDVKMKEKGDIPEGYSVSREKKERFSLILESASTNQTSMYLCASNPGAAGAEAFFGQGTRLTVV.

This chain uses TRBV7-2 with TRBJ2-1, with TRBD2 matching over 7 bases. The germline V gene encodes CDR1 SGHTA and CDR2 FQGNSA. This CDR3 spans 15 amino acids. V shed 4 bases, J shed 6 bases, and the junction held 9 bases outside the gene matches. CDR3 in amino acids: CASSSGLDPRNEQFF. Here the CDR3 DNA reads TGTGCCAGCAGCTCTGGACTAGACCCACGCAATGAGCAGTTCTTC.

This chain joins TRBV11-2 and TRBJ1-6, with D unclear. Trimming took 5 bases from V and 9 from J, leaving 17 bases between them. The CDR3 is made up of 15 amino acids. Germline CDR1 SGHAT, CDR2 FQNNGV. The CDR3: CASSHTVGGSSPLHF. CDR3 DNA: TGTGCCAGCAGCCACACCGTAGGCGGGAGTTCACCCCTCCACTTT.

The chain couples TRBV3-1 to TRBJ1-1, with D unclear. V was shortened by 2 bases and J by 11 bases, with 15 bases between the two germline ends. The V gene's germline CDR1 is LGHDT and CDR2 YNNKEL (reference sequence). The CDR3 is 13 amino acids. The CDR3: CASSQYGDRWAFF. The CDR3 DNA reads TGTGCCAGCAGCCAATACGGAGATCGTTGGGCTTTCTTT.

The genes are TRBV24-1 and TRBJ2-1, with TRBD2 identical over 14 bases. CDR1 and CDR2 from the germline V gene are KGHDR and SFDVKD. V lost 3 bases to trimming and J lost 1 base; unmatched junction nucleotides: 4. The CDR3 is made up of 18 amino acids. CDR3 coding DNA: TGTGCCACCAGTGATGCCGGGACTAGCGGGAGTTCCTACAATGAGCAGTTCTTC. Its translation is CATSDAGTSGSSYNEQFF.

This clonotype was seen more than once but under ten times. The V and J genes are TRBV4-2 and TRBJ2-2; a possible D gene is TRBD1 (6 bases). The CDR3 loop spans 15 amino acids. Deletions cut 7 bases from V and 3 bases from J, with 15 bases between. Per the germline V gene, CDR1 is LGHNA and CDR2 is YNFKEQ. This chain's CDR3 is CASTIADSDTGELFF. The CDR3 DNA reads as TGTGCCAGCACGATTGCGGACAGTGACACCGGGGAGCTGTTTTTT.

This clonotype has just a few counts. The chain is built from TRBV12-3 or TRBV12-4 and TRBJ1-4, with 9 nucleotides matching TRBD1. The CDR3 extends over 15 amino acids. V gave up 6 bases and J gave up 7 bases; unmatched junction bases: 9. In DNA, the CDR3 is TGTGCCAGCAGGCCAACAGGGGGCAGCGGTGAAAAACTGTTTTTT. Translation gives CASRPTGGSGEKLFF.

The chain has TRBV20-1 and TRBJ2-1; 8 bases match TRBD2. CDR3 length equals 15 residues. CDR1 is DFQATT, CDR2 SNEGSKA, per germline (reference sequence). V lost 5 bases to trimming and J lost 2 bases; unmatched junction nucleotides: 8. The CDR3 sequence is CSAAYGGVAYNEQFF. The CDR3 nucleotides read TGCAGTGCTGCGTACGGGGGGGTAGCCTACAATGAGCAGTTCTTC.

A few counts support this clonotype. V usage is TRBV12-3 or TRBV12-4 and J usage is TRBJ2-1; 7 bases are shared with TRBD1. The trim removed 6 bases at V and 8 bases at J, leaving 13 bases unmatched. The CDR3 has 15 amino acids. The CDR3 is CASSPTLDRRYEQFF. The CDR3 region has the DNA TGTGCCAGCAGCCCTACCCTGGACAGGAGATATGAGCAGTTCTTC.